This TCR beta chain is from a study of shared clonotypes between healthy human individuals. Profiled with immunoSEQ multiplex PCR; TCRdb holds only in-frame clones, not every one. The top ten hold approximately 10% of the sample, which has approximately 350,000 clones, over 65% seen once. Naive CD45RA+ and memory CD45RA-negative subsets were split from CD4+ cells. Germline loops: CDR1 SEHNR, CDR2 FQNEAQ (reference sequence). V was pared by 4 bases and J by 4 bases, with 14 bases of the junction left unmatched. This CDR3 spans 17 amino acids. The clonotype comes from a young man in good health. V usage is TRBV7-9 and J usage is TRBJ2-3; 7 nucleotides agree with TRBD2. Sequencing was carried out using memory CD4+ T cells sorted from blood. Subset defined: CD45RA-negative fraction. CDR3 sequence (DNA): TGTGCCAGCAGCTCCGCGCGAGGGAGGGCCGGCGCAGATACGCAGTATTTT. Protein product: CASSSARGRAGADTQYF.